This passage covers 32 T cell receptor beta chains from one sample sequenced in a study of OX40 agonist ivuxolimab in advanced cancers. Sequencing was performed with immunoSEQ multiplex PCR; in TCRdb, only in-frame clones are kept and a portion is missing. Here the sample spans approximately 45,000 clones, roughly four fifths being singletons. Sequences were derived from CD4+ or CD8+ T cells sorted from blood, sampled in a trial of the OX40 agonist ivuxolimab. These receptors came from an adult with an advanced solid tumor such as melanoma, head and neck, liver or kidney cancer.

V is TRBV20-1 and J is TRBJ2-2; D is unresolved. V lost 5 bases and J 6 bases, leaving 7 bases between the germline ends. Germline V lookup: CDR1 DFQATT, CDR2 SNEGSKA (reference sequence). This CDR3 has 11 amino acids. Written as DNA, the CDR3 is TGCAGTGCTTCAAGACCCGGGGAGCTGTTTTTT. This encodes CSASRPGELFF.

This chain connects TRBV2 to TRBJ2-3, with 9 bases aligning to TRBD1. V shed 7 bases, J shed 2 bases, and the junction held 7 bases outside the gene matches. CDR3 length: 15 residues. Germline V gives CDR1 SNHLY, CDR2 FYNNEI. The CDR3 DNA sequence: TGTGCCAGCATCCCACAGGGGGCCTACACAGATACGCAGTATTTT. Amino acids: CASIPQGAYTDTQYF.

The chain links TRBV7-6 to TRBJ1-1, with D perhaps TRBD1 (5 bases). Germline V gene lookup returns CDR1 SGHVS and CDR2 FNYEAQ. CDR3 length: 12 amino acids. Trimming removed 2 bases at V and 6 bases at J, with 7 bases between. The CDR3: CASSLRGAEAFF. CDR3 in DNA: TGTGCCAGCAGCTTACGAGGGGCTGAAGCTTTCTTT. Full variable domain (remainder filled in from reference TRBV7-6 and TRBJ1-1): GAGVSQSPRYKVTKRGQDVALRCDPISGHVSLYWYRQALGQGPEFLTYFNYEAQQDKSGLPNDRFSAERPEGSISTLTIQRTEQRDSAMYRCASSLRGAEAFFGQGTRLTVV.

This clone has a handful of counts. V usage is TRBV7-8 and J usage is TRBJ1-4; the D is unclear. Germline loops: CDR1 SGHVS, CDR2 FQNEAQ. The CDR3 runs to 15 residues. V lost 2 bases and J 4 bases, leaving 11 bases between the germline ends. The CDR3 coding sequence is TGTGCCAGCAGCTTATACGGCGACCTTAATGAAAAACTGTTTTTT. This sequence encodes CASSLYGDLNEKLFF.

The chain carries TRBV6-6 and TRBJ2-3, with D possibly TRBD2 on 6 matching bases. The CDR3 runs 14 residues. Trimming stripped 0 bases from V and 6 bases from J, with 10 bases between. Germline V CDR1 and CDR2: MNHNY, SVGAGI (reference sequence). CDR3: CASSYSTGVDTQYF. The CDR3, as DNA: TGTGCCAGCAGTTACTCCACGGGGGTGGATACGCAGTATTTT.

As to this clone: At one of its ends the junction is not consistent with the germline gene, which may arise from a read error. The V and J genes are TRBV5-4 and TRBJ2-3, with D perhaps matching TRBD1 or TRBD2 (7 bases each). Germline V gene sequence: CDR1 SGHNT, CDR2 YYREEE (reference sequence). The CDR3 consists of 18 residues. The CDR3: CTSSSGTAFRGGADTQYF. CDR3 nucleotides: TGTACCAGCAGCTCCGGGACAGCCTTTAGGGGAGGGGCAGATACGCAGTATTTT. Supplemented by reference TRBV5-4 and TRBJ2-3, the full variable domain reads ETGVTQSPTHLIKTRGQQVTLRCSSQSGHNTVSWYQQALGQGPQFIFQYYREEENGRGNFPPRFSGLQFPNYSSELNVNALELDDSALYLCTSSSGTAFRGGADTQYFGPGTRLTVL.

In this sample, this clone turned up once. The rearrangement joins TRBV7-8 to TRBJ1-5; 8 bases fit TRBD1. The junction had 8 bases not matched to a gene; V was cut back by 4 bases and J by 6 bases. CDR1 and CDR2 from the germline V gene are SGHVS and FQNEAQ. CDR3 length: 15 amino acids. The CDR3 reads CASSSQTGGGQPQHF. The CDR3 region has the DNA TGTGCCAGCAGCTCGCAAACAGGGGGGGGTCAGCCCCAGCATTTT.

The table lists this clone with a count of one. The chain is built from TRBV25-1 and TRBJ2-1; D is unclear. V lost 4 bases, J lost 7 bases, and 11 bases lay in between. Germline CDR1 reads MGHDK; CDR2 reads SYGVNS. This CDR3 comprises 13 residues. CDR3: CASSGELLNEQFF. CDR3 sequence (DNA): TGTGCCAGCAGTGGTGAACTATTGAATGAGCAGTTCTTC.

Here the CDR3 reads CASRERRGELFF. The CDR3 region has the DNA TGTGCCAGCAGGGAGAGACGCGGGGAGCTGTTTTTT. The chain links TRBV6-5 to TRBJ2-2; no reliable D call. V lost 6 bases, J lost 7 bases, and 9 bases lay in between. From germline, CDR1 is MNHEY and CDR2 SVGAGI. The CDR3 length is 12 residues.

The chain employs TRBV7-9 and TRBJ2-1; a possible D gene is TRBD1 (6 bases). The CDR3 runs 15 residues. The germline gives CDR1 SEHNR, CDR2 FQNEAQ (reference sequence). V lost 5 bases and J 1 base, leaving 12 bases between the germline ends. CDR3 coding DNA: TGTGCCAGCAGCACTAAAGGGGGTTCCTACAATGAGCAGTTCTTC. Translated: CASSTKGGSYNEQFF.

The genes are TRBV10-2 and TRBJ2-3; D is uncertain. Trimming removed 7 bases from V and 2 bases from J, with 16 bases in between. The germline V gene encodes CDR1 WSHSY and CDR2 SAAADI. CDR3 length: 15 amino acids. The CDR3 DNA is TGCGCCAGCAATGGGTTCAGAGACTTCACAGATACGCAGTATTTT. This encodes CASNGFRDFTDTQYF.

The chain is built from TRBV6-1 and TRBJ2-1; tentative D call: TRBD2 (6 bases). Germline CDR1 MNHNS, CDR2 SASEGT. Trimming took 4 bases from V and 12 from J, leaving 16 bases between them. The CDR3 has 13 amino acids. In nucleotides, the CDR3 is TGTGCCAGCAGTGTGGAGGGGCGAGCGGGGCAGTTCTTC. It translates to CASSVEGRAGQFF.

The chain joins TRBV5-4 to TRBJ2-5; D is perhaps TRBD2 (6 bases). The CDR3 is 14 amino acids. V dropped 3 bases and J dropped 4 bases, with 13 bases sitting between them. Germline V lookup: CDR1 SGHNT, CDR2 YYREEE (reference sequence). In nucleotides, the CDR3 is TGTGCCAGCAGCTCAGGAGGGGCCGCAGAGACCCAGTACTTC. It specifies CASSSGGAAETQYF.

J is TRBJ1-6 and V is TRBV5-1; D ambiguous. The CDR3 spans 14 residues. Germline V gene sequence: CDR1 SGHRS, CDR2 YFSETQ. Trimming removed 3 bases at V and 6 bases at J, with 10 bases between. As DNA, the CDR3 is TGCGCCAGCAGCTGGGCGGAGGGTAATTCACCCCTCCACTTT. It specifies CASSWAEGNSPLHF.

This clone was detected only once. The V call is TRBV18, the J call TRBJ2-3, with 7 bases matching TRBD1. Germline assignment: CDR1 KGHSH and CDR2 LQKENI. This CDR3 comprises 15 residues. V gave up 3 bases and J gave up 4 bases; unmatched junction bases: 7. The CDR3 is CASSPGTAGSDTQYF. The CDR3 bases are TGTGCCAGCTCACCTGGGACAGCCGGATCAGATACGCAGTATTTT.

The genes are TRBV28 and TRBJ1-1; 7 bases map to TRBD1. V shed 4 bases, J shed 6 bases, and the junction held 2 bases outside the gene matches. The CDR3 contains 12 residues. From germline, CDR1 is MDHEN and CDR2 SYDVKM. The CDR3, as DNA: TGTGCCAGCAGTTCTCAGGGGGCTGAAGCTTTCTTT. It encodes CASSSQGAEAFF.

V is TRBV2 and J is TRBJ2-1, with TRBD2 identical over 13 bases. This CDR3 comprises 16 residues. The trim removed 6 bases at V and 0 bases at J, leaving 2 bases unmatched. Germline V gene data show CDR1 as SNHLY and CDR2 as FYNNEI. The CDR3 here is CASRGLAGLSYNEQFF. DNA for the CDR3: TGTGCCAGCAGGGGACTAGCGGGACTCTCCTACAATGAGCAGTTCTTC.

The genes are TRBV4-1 and TRBJ2-1, with a tentative D call TRBD1 (5 bases). Trimming took off 0 bases at V and 14 bases at J, with 14 bases between the two ends. CDR3 length: 13 residues. Germline-derived CDR1 and CDR2 are MGHRA and YSYEKL. In DNA, the CDR3 is TGCGCCAGCAGCCAAGATCAGGACACTCGGGAGTTCTTC. Its translation is CASSQDQDTREFF.

The chain links TRBV7-9 to TRBJ1-5; the match to TRBD1 covers 7 bases. The CDR3 contains 16 residues. CDR1 and CDR2 (germline): SEHNR, FQNEAQ (reference sequence). V shed 3 bases and J 0 bases; nucleotides not matched to a gene: 5. The CDR3 nucleotides are TGTGCCAGCAGCTTCAGACAGGGCGATAGCAATCAGCCCCAGCATTTT. Protein product: CASSFRQGDSNQPQHF.

This chain joins TRBV11-2 and TRBJ1-1; maybe TRBD1 (6 bases). Trimming pared 3 bases from V and 4 bases from J, leaving 18 bases between. CDR1 and CDR2 (germline): SGHAT, FQNNGV. CDR3 size: 16 residues. Here the CDR3 reads CASSFPPGPRGTEAFF. The CDR3 DNA sequence: TGTGCCAGCAGCTTCCCCCCGGGGCCCAGGGGCACTGAAGCTTTCTTT.

V is TRBV15 and J is TRBJ2-3, with 8 positions matching TRBD2. The length of the CDR3 is 17 residues. Germline CDR1 LNHNV, CDR2 YYDKDF (reference sequence). J was trimmed by 1 base and V by 2 bases; bases with no gene match: 8. For the CDR3, the DNA is TGTGCCACCAGCAGACCCCAGCGGGGGCGAGGCACAGATACGCAGTATTTT. Protein sequence: CATSRPQRGRGTDTQYF.

The chain links TRBV6-6 to TRBJ1-6, with TRBD1 matching 8 bases. CDR1 is MNHNY and CDR2 is SVGAGI in the germline V gene (reference sequence). V dropped 5 bases and J dropped 7; count of bases not matched to a gene: 10. The CDR3 extends over 16 amino acids. The CDR3 DNA is TGTGCCAGCAGTCACACCCGGACAGGGTTAAATTCACCCCTCCACTTT. It yields the protein CASSHTRTGLNSPLHF.

This rearrangement joins TRBV6-4 to TRBJ2-2; D remains ambiguous. Germline V gene lookup returns CDR1 MRHNA and CDR2 SNTAGT. V was clipped by 3 bases and J by 1 base, with 3 bases between them. The CDR3 is 13 amino acids. The CDR3 DNA reads TGTGCCAGCAGTGAAGGGAACACCGGGGAGCTGTTTTTT. This encodes CASSEGNTGELFF.

This chain uses TRBV14 with TRBJ1-2; TRBD1 matches 7 bases. Germline CDR1 is SGHDN and CDR2 is FVKESK. The CDR3 runs 15 residues. Trimming at V came to 5 bases and at J to 3 bases, leaving 9 bases not matched to a gene. The CDR3 protein is CASSKRQGVDYGYTF. CDR3 bases: TGTGCCAGCAGCAAACGGCAGGGGGTTGACTATGGCTACACCTTC.

V and J are TRBV12-5 and TRBJ2-3, with 7 bases lining up with TRBD2. V was pared by 1 base and J by 0 bases, with 1 base of the junction left unmatched. CDR3 length: 15 amino acids. Germline V gene sequence: CDR1 LGHNT, CDR2 FRNRAP. The CDR3 region is CASGLEGGSTDTQYF. CDR3 in DNA: TGTGCTAGTGGTTTGGAGGGAGGGAGCACAGATACGCAGTATTTT.

A single count supports this clone. V gene TRBV6-1 combines with J gene TRBJ2-1, with 11 bases that match TRBD2. The germline V gene has CDR1 MNHNS and CDR2 SASEGT. V dropped 6 bases and J dropped 9; count of bases not matched to a gene: 10. The CDR3 spans 15 residues. CDR3 sequence reads: CASSLAGGSGGEQFF. As DNA, the CDR3 is TGTGCCAGCAGCCTAGCGGGAGGTAGCGGGGGTGAGCAGTTCTTC.

The rearrangement uses TRBV28 and TRBJ2-7; 10 nucleotides line up with TRBD1. The germline V gene has CDR1 MDHEN and CDR2 SYDVKM. CDR3 size: 16 residues. The junction had 10 bases not matched to a gene; V was cut back by 6 bases and J by 2 bases. CDR3 in amino acids: CASRLPGTGDPYEQYF. The CDR3 DNA reads as TGTGCCAGCAGGCTCCCCGGGACAGGGGATCCCTACGAGCAGTACTTC. Full variable domain (outside the CDR3, taken from reference TRBV28 and TRBJ2-7): DVKVTQSSRYLVKRTGEKVFLECVQDMDHENMFWYRQDPGLGLRLIYFSYDVKMKEKGDIPEGYSVSREKKERFSLILESASTNQTSMYLCASRLPGTGDPYEQYFGPGTRLTVT.

V is TRBV7-6 and J is TRBJ1-5; the D is unclear. CDR3 length: 13 amino acids. CDR1 and CDR2 from the germline V gene are SGHVS and FNYEAQ. V was clipped by 5 bases and J by 2 bases, with 7 bases between them. The CDR3 DNA reads TGTGCCAGCAGCGCCGGGGGCAATCAGCCCCAGCATTTT. Translated, it gives CASSAGGNQPQHF.

This clone was seen a single time. This chain connects TRBV5-6 to TRBJ2-1; 7 positions match TRBD1. The CDR3 is 18 residues long. Unmatched junction bases numbered 17, after V lost 0 bases and J lost 8 bases. Germline CDR1 reads SGHDT; CDR2 reads YYEEEE. The DNA of the CDR3 is TGTGCCAGCAGCTTGGCCGCTGGAGCAGGGGGAGACTTCGATGAGCAGTTCTTC. It is translated as CASSLAAGAGGDFDEQFF.

V usage is TRBV6-5 and J usage is TRBJ1-6, with D unresolved. Looked up from germline, CDR1 is MNHEY and CDR2 is SVGAGI. V was trimmed by 0 bases and J by 10 bases, leaving 16 bases between them. This CDR3 region has 16 residues. The CDR3 region has the DNA TGTGCCAGCAGTTACTCGAACCGACCTGGCGGCTCACCCCTCCACTTT. It codes for CASSYSNRPGGSPLHF.

The chain couples TRBV15 to TRBJ2-7, with TRBD2 identical over 8 bases. The CDR3 loop spans 15 amino acids. The V segment lost 5 bases and the J segment 3 bases; nucleotides outside the gene matches: 9. Germline V gene sequence: CDR1 LNHNV, CDR2 YYDKDF (reference sequence). The CDR3 region is CATSAPQRGIYEQYF. The DNA for the CDR3 is TGTGCCACCAGCGCCCCACAGCGGGGGATCTACGAGCAGTACTTC. Looking up the rest from reference TRBV15 and TRBJ2-7 gives the full variable domain: DAMVIQNPRYQVTQFGKPVTLSCSQTLNHNVMYWYQQKSSQAPKLLFHYYDKDFNNEADTPDNFQSRRPNTSFCFLDIRSPGLGDTAMYLCATSAPQRGIYEQYFGPGTRLTVT.

The chain employs TRBV7-6 and TRBJ2-2; perhaps TRBD1 as D (5 bases). Germline V gene sequence: CDR1 SGHVS, CDR2 FNYEAQ. Trimming pared 4 bases from V and 6 bases from J, leaving 9 bases between. This CDR3 is built from 13 residues. The CDR3, as DNA: TGTGCCAGCAGCTCCCCGACAGCCGGGGAGCTGTTTTTT. Amino acids: CASSSPTAGELFF. The whole variable domain, remainder taken from reference TRBV7-6 and TRBJ2-2, is GAGVSQSPRYKVTKRGQDVALRCDPISGHVSLYWYRQALGQGPEFLTYFNYEAQQDKSGLPNDRFSAERPEGSISTLTIQRTEQRDSAMYRCASSSPTAGELFFGEGSRLTVL.